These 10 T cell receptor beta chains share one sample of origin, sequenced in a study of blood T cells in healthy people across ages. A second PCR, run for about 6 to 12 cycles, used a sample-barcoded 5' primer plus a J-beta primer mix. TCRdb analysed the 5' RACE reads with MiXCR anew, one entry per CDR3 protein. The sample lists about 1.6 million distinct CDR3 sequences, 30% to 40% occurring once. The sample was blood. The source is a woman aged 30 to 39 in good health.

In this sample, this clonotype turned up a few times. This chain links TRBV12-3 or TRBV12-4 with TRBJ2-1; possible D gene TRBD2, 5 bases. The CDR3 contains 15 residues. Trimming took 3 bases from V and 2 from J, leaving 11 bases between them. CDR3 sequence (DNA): TGTGCCAGCAGTTTTGACCTAGCTCCCTACAATGAGCAGTTCTTC. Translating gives CASSFDLAPYNEQFF.

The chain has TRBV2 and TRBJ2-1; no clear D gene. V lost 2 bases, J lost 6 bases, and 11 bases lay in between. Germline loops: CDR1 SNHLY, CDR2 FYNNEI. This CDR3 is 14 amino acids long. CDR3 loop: CASSETPLGNEQFF. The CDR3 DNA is TGTGCCAGCAGTGAAACTCCTCTTGGCAATGAGCAGTTCTTC.

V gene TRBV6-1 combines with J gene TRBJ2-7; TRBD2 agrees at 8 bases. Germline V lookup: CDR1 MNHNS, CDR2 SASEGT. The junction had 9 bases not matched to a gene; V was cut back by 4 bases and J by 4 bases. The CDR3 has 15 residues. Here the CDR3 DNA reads TGTGCCAGCAGTGCGGGGAGCGGGAGTGTGTACGAGCAGTACTTC. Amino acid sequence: CASSAGSGSVYEQYF.

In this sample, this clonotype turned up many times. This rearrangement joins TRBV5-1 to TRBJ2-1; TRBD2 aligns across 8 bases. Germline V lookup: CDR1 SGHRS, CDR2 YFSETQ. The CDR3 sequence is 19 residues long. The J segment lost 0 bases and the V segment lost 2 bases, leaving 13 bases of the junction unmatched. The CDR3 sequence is CASSLPAGASQSSYNEQFF. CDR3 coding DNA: TGCGCCAGCAGCTTACCAGCGGGGGCCTCTCAGAGCTCCTACAATGAGCAGTTCTTC.

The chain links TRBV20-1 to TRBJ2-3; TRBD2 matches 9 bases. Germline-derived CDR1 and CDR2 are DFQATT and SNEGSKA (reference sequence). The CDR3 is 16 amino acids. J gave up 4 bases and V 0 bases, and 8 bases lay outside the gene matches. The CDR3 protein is CSARDPLAGTPDTQYF. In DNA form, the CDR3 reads TGCAGTGCTAGAGATCCGCTAGCGGGGACACCAGATACGCAGTATTTT.

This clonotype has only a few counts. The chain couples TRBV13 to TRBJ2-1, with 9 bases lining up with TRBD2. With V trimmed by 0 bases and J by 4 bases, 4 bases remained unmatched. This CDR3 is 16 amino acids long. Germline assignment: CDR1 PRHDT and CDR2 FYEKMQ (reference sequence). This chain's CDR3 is CASSLGGTSMYNEQFF. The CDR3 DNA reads TGTGCCAGCAGCTTAGGTGGGACTAGCATGTACAATGAGCAGTTCTTC.

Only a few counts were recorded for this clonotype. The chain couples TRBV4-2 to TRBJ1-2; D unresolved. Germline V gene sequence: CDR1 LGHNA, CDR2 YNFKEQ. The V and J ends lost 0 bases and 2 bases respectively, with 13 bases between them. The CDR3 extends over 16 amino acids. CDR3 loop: CASSQDRLGRNYGYTF. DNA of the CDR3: TGTGCCAGCAGCCAAGATAGGTTAGGCAGGAACTATGGCTACACCTTC.

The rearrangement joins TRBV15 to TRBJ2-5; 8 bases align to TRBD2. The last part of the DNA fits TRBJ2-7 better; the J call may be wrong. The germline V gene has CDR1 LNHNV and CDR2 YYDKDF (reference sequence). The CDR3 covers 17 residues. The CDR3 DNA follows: TGTGCCACCTCTCCATCCGGGGGGGGCGTTAAATATTACGAGCAGTACTTC. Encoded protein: CATSPSGGGVKYYEQYF.

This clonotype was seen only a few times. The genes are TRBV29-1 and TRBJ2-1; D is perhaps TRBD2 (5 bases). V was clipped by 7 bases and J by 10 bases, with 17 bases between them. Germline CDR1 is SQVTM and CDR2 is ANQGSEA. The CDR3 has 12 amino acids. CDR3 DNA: TGCAGCGCGGAGGCCCCGACCGGCGAGCAGTTCTTC. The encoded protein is CSAEAPTGEQFF.

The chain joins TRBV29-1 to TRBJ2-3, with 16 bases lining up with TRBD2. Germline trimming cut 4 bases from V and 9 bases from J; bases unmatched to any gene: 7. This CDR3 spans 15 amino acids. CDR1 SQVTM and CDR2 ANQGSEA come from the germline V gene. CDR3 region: CSVVGTSGGAWTQYF. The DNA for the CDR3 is TGCAGCGTTGTAGGGACTAGCGGGGGGGCGTGGACGCAGTATTTT.